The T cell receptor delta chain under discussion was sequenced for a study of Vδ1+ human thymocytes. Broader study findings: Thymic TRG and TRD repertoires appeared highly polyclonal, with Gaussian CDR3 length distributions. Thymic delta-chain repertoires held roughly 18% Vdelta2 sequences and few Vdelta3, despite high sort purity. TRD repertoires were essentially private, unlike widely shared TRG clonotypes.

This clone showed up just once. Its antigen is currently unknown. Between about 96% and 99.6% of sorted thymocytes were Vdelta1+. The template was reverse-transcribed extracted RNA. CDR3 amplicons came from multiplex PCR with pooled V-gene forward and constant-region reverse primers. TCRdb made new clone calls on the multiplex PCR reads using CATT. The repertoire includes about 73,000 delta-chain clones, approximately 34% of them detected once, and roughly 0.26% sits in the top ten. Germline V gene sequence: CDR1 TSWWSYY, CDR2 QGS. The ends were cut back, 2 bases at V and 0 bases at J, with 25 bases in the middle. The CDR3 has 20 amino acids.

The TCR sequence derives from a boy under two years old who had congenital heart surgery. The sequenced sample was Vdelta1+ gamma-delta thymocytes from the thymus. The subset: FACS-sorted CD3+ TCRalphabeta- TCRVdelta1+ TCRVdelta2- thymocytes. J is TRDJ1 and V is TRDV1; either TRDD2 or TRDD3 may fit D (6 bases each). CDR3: CALGEVSPTGMGNYTDKLIF. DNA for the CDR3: TGTGCTCTTGGGGAAGTGAGTCCTACGGGGATGGGGAATTACACCGATAAACTCATCTTT.